Listed below are T cell receptor beta chains from one sample, sequenced in a study of CD8 T cells in Susac syndrome. TCRdb re-called the immunoSEQ multiplex PCR reads with MiXCR, one entry per CDR3 protein. The sample yields a few hundred thousand distinct CDR3 sequences, about 90% seen once. The sequenced material came from CD8+ T cells from PBMCs. Receptor source: a human donor with multiple sclerosis. CDR3s include the opening cysteine and the closing phenylalanine or tryptophan. Fields, in order: D gene, J gene, V gene, clone size, CDR3 DNA, CDR3 protein. The D gene is left open where the match is weak. The listing skips clone size in some rows; elsewhere it reads once, few, many or a size class.

D gene: NA
J gene: TRBJ2-2
V gene: TRBV25-1
clone size: NA
CDR3 DNA: TGTGCCAGCAGTGATTGGACAGCCGACACCGGGGAGCTGTTTTTT
CDR3 protein: CASSDWTADTGELFF

D gene: TRBD2
J gene: TRBJ2-3
V gene: TRBV7-6
clone size: NA
CDR3 DNA: TGTGCCAGCAGCCCTAGCGGGAGTGCAGATACGCAGTATTTT
CDR3 protein: CASSPSGSADTQYF

D gene: TRBD1
J gene: TRBJ1-4
V gene: TRBV7-9
clone size: NA
CDR3 DNA: TGTGCCAGCAGCCCGACAGGGTCGATGGGCGAAAAACTGTTTTTT
CDR3 protein: CASSPTGSMGEKLFF

D gene: NA
J gene: TRBJ2-1
V gene: TRBV6-2/TRBV6-3
clone size: few
CDR3 DNA: TGTGCCAGCAGTTACTCTTCATACAATGAGCAGTTCTTC
CDR3 protein: CASSYSSYNEQFF

D gene: TRBD2
J gene: TRBJ2-5
V gene: TRBV7-8
clone size: once
CDR3 DNA: TGTGCCAGCAGCGCCTGGACTAGCGGCCAAGAGACCCAGTACTTC
CDR3 protein: CASSAWTSGQETQYF

D gene: NA
J gene: TRBJ2-3
V gene: TRBV2
clone size: NA
CDR3 DNA: TGTGCCAGCCTACAGGGACGCACAGATACGCAGTATTTT
CDR3 protein: CASLQGRTDTQYF

D gene: NA
J gene: TRBJ2-5
V gene: TRBV7-6
clone size: NA
CDR3 DNA: TGTGCCAGCAGCACCCTGACCGCGACCCAGTACTTC
CDR3 protein: CASSTLTATQYF

D gene: NA
J gene: TRBJ1-1
V gene: TRBV24-1
clone size: NA
CDR3 DNA: TGTGCCACCAGTGACGGAACCTCAGGGGATGGGAACACTGAAGCTTTCTTT
CDR3 protein: CATSDGTSGDGNTEAFF

D gene: TRBD1
J gene: TRBJ1-2
V gene: TRBV5-6
clone size: NA
CDR3 DNA: TGTGCCAGCAGCCCTACCCACGCTACAGGGGCTCAGGGCTACACCTTC
CDR3 protein: CASSPTHATGAQGYTF

D gene: NA
J gene: TRBJ2-1
V gene: TRBV29-1
clone size: once
CDR3 DNA: TGCAGCGTTTTCCCTTACAATGAGCAGTTCTTC
CDR3 protein: CSVFPYNEQFF

D gene: NA
J gene: TRBJ2-1
V gene: TRBV7-8
clone size: NA
CDR3 DNA: TGTGCCAGCAGCTTAGTAGGAGCGGATAATGAGCAGTTCTTC
CDR3 protein: CASSLVGADNEQFF

D gene: NA
J gene: TRBJ1-3
V gene: TRBV12-3/TRBV12-4
clone size: NA
CDR3 DNA: TGTGCCAGCACCCCCCTTCTGTCTGGAAACACCATATATTTT
CDR3 protein: CASTPLLSGNTIYF

D gene: NA
J gene: TRBJ1-2
V gene: TRBV7-9
clone size: NA
CDR3 DNA: TGTGCCAGCAGCTCGGTCGGGCAGCTTAACTATGGCTACACCTTC
CDR3 protein: CASSSVGQLNYGYTF

D gene: NA
J gene: TRBJ1-2
V gene: TRBV9
clone size: once
CDR3 DNA: TGTGCCAGCAGCGTAGCTACAGGTACTAACTATGGCTACACCTTC
CDR3 protein: CASSVATGTNYGYTF

D gene: NA
J gene: TRBJ1-3
V gene: TRBV7-6
clone size: NA
CDR3 DNA: TGTGCCAGCACCATGGACATCCGCCTAGGAATGGACACCATATATTTT
CDR3 protein: CASTMDIRLGMDTIYF

D gene: NA
J gene: TRBJ2-3
V gene: TRBV12-3/TRBV12-4
clone size: NA
CDR3 DNA: TGTGCCAGCAGTACCCACACAGATACGCAGTATTTT
CDR3 protein: CASSTHTDTQYF

D gene: NA
J gene: TRBJ2-7
V gene: TRBV15
clone size: once
CDR3 DNA: TGTGCCACCAGCACCGAGCTAGCGAGCTACTACGAGCAGTACTTC
CDR3 protein: CATSTELASYYEQYF

D gene: NA
J gene: TRBJ2-2
V gene: TRBV4-3
clone size: NA
CDR3 DNA: TGCGCCAGCAGCTTGACTGCCGGGGCCGGGGAGCTGTTTTTT
CDR3 protein: CASSLTAGAGELFF

D gene: NA
J gene: TRBJ1-5
V gene: TRBV19
clone size: NA
CDR3 DNA: TGTGCCAGTAGTATAGACGGACAGTACAATCAGCCCCAGCATTTT
CDR3 protein: CASSIDGQYNQPQHF

D gene: TRBD1
J gene: TRBJ2-3
V gene: TRBV9
clone size: NA
CDR3 DNA: TGTGCCAGCAGCGAGCAGGGGGCCGGGTCAGATACGCAGTATTTT
CDR3 protein: CASSEQGAGSDTQYF

D gene: NA
J gene: TRBJ1-1
V gene: TRBV19
clone size: NA
CDR3 DNA: TGTGCCAGTATGTGGGGCACTGAAGCTTTCTTT
CDR3 protein: CASMWGTEAFF

D gene: TRBD2
J gene: TRBJ2-1
V gene: TRBV12-3/TRBV12-4
clone size: NA
CDR3 DNA: TGTGCCAGCATAAAAGTAGCGGGAGGCGCAGACAATGAGCAGTTCTTC
CDR3 protein: CASIKVAGGADNEQFF

D gene: NA
J gene: TRBJ1-2
V gene: TRBV6-5
clone size: NA
CDR3 DNA: TGTGCCAGCAGTTACAGGGGAGGGGGGGGAGGCTACACCTTC
CDR3 protein: CASSYRGGGGGYTF

D gene: TRBD2
J gene: TRBJ2-7
V gene: TRBV28
clone size: NA
CDR3 DNA: TGTGCCAGCAGCCAACGAATCCTAGCGGGAGGAGGGTACGAGCAGTACTTC
CDR3 protein: CASSQRILAGGGYEQYF

D gene: TRBD1
J gene: TRBJ1-2
V gene: TRBV6-9
clone size: NA
CDR3 DNA: TGTGCCAGCAGTTCTCCCCGGACAGGGAAGGTTTCTGGCTACACCTTC
CDR3 protein: CASSSPRTGKVSGYTF

D gene: NA
J gene: TRBJ1-1
V gene: TRBV29-1
clone size: NA
CDR3 DNA: TGCAGCGTTGAAGATGACGAGGAGATGAACACTGAAGCTTTCTTT
CDR3 protein: CSVEDDEEMNTEAFF

D gene: TRBD2
J gene: TRBJ2-5
V gene: TRBV7-7
clone size: NA
CDR3 DNA: TGTGCTAGCAGCCCAAGGGAGGGTTTGGAAGGAGAGACCCAGTACTTC
CDR3 protein: CASSPREGLEGETQYF

D gene: TRBD2
J gene: TRBJ2-1
V gene: TRBV9
clone size: NA
CDR3 DNA: TGTGCCAGCAGCGTAGGAACTAGCGATGGGAATGAGCAGTTCTTC
CDR3 protein: CASSVGTSDGNEQFF

D gene: NA
J gene: TRBJ2-3
V gene: TRBV6-4
clone size: once
CDR3 DNA: TGTGCCAGCAGTGACGGGGGTAGCACAGATACGCAGTATTTT
CDR3 protein: CASSDGGSTDTQYF

D gene: NA
J gene: TRBJ2-7
V gene: TRBV7-2
clone size: NA
CDR3 DNA: TGTGCCAGCAGCTTAGGATTCGGGGGCTACGAGCAGTACTTC
CDR3 protein: CASSLGFGGYEQYF

D gene: NA
J gene: TRBJ2-7
V gene: TRBV12-5
clone size: NA
CDR3 DNA: TGTGCTAGTGGTCCTAGGGACGAGCAGTACTTC
CDR3 protein: CASGPRDEQYF

D gene: TRBD2
J gene: TRBJ2-2
V gene: TRBV12-3/TRBV12-4
clone size: NA
CDR3 DNA: TGTGCCAGCAGCACCCAGCGGGAGAGAACCGGGGAGCTGTTTTTT
CDR3 protein: CASSTQRERTGELFF

D gene: NA
J gene: TRBJ2-7
V gene: TRBV5-4
clone size: NA
CDR3 DNA: TGTGCCAGCAGCTTGTTGGGGGAGACGCTGAACGAGCAGTACTTC
CDR3 protein: CASSLLGETLNEQYF

D gene: TRBD2
J gene: TRBJ2-3
V gene: TRBV29-1
clone size: NA
CDR3 DNA: TGCAGCGTCCGGACTAGCGGGGCCACAGATACGCAGTATTTT
CDR3 protein: CSVRTSGATDTQYF

D gene: NA
J gene: TRBJ2-1
V gene: TRBV19
clone size: NA
CDR3 DNA: TGTGCCAGTAGTATAGGGACCCGCTCCTACAATGAGCAGTTCTTC
CDR3 protein: CASSIGTRSYNEQFF

D gene: NA
J gene: TRBJ2-6
V gene: TRBV15
clone size: NA
CDR3 DNA: TGTGCCACCAGCAGACGATTCGGGGCCAGCCGGTCTGGGGCCAACGTCCTGACTTTC
CDR3 protein: CATSRRFGASRSGANVLTF

D gene: NA
J gene: TRBJ1-2
V gene: TRBV7-9
clone size: NA
CDR3 DNA: TGTGCCAGCAGCTTATCGACTGCAGGCCCATATGGCTACACCTTC
CDR3 protein: CASSLSTAGPYGYTF

D gene: NA
J gene: TRBJ1-1
V gene: TRBV6-5
clone size: NA
CDR3 DNA: TGTGCCAGCAGCCTACAGGGAGACCCTGAAGCTTTCTTT
CDR3 protein: CASSLQGDPEAFF

D gene: NA
J gene: TRBJ2-7
V gene: TRBV7-9
clone size: once
CDR3 DNA: TGTGCCAGCAGTCCCGGGACTCCTGACGCGTACGAGCAGTACTTC
CDR3 protein: CASSPGTPDAYEQYF

D gene: TRBD2
J gene: TRBJ2-1
V gene: TRBV27
clone size: NA
CDR3 DNA: TGTGCCAGCACCACGACTAGCGGGGGCCGCGGGGATGAGCAGTTCTTC
CDR3 protein: CASTTTSGGRGDEQFF

D gene: TRBD1
J gene: TRBJ1-5
V gene: TRBV6-1
clone size: NA
CDR3 DNA: TGTGCCAGCAGTGGAGGACAGGGCAGGAATCAGCCCCAGCATTTT
CDR3 protein: CASSGGQGRNQPQHF

D gene: TRBD2
J gene: TRBJ2-7
V gene: TRBV7-6
clone size: NA
CDR3 DNA: TGTGCCAGCAGCCCAACCCCCTTAGCGGGCGTTTCCCGGCAGTACTTC
CDR3 protein: CASSPTPLAGVSRQYF

D gene: TRBD1
J gene: TRBJ2-7
V gene: TRBV12-3/TRBV12-4
clone size: NA
CDR3 DNA: TGTGCCAGCAATCCAACCAGGGGGTCTTCCTACGAGCAGTACTTC
CDR3 protein: CASNPTRGSSYEQYF

D gene: NA
J gene: TRBJ2-5
V gene: TRBV11-2
clone size: NA
CDR3 DNA: TGTGCCAGCAGCTTAAGTGCCAGCCACCAAGAGACCCAGTACTTC
CDR3 protein: CASSLSASHQETQYF

D gene: NA
J gene: TRBJ2-3
V gene: TRBV7-9
clone size: NA
CDR3 DNA: TGTGCCAGCAGCTCCACCGGGACTAGCACAGATACGCAGTATTTT
CDR3 protein: CASSSTGTSTDTQYF

D gene: TRBD1
J gene: TRBJ1-2
V gene: TRBV28
clone size: NA
CDR3 DNA: TGTGCCAGCAGTCTCAGGGGGCTACCGGAAGGCTACACCTTC
CDR3 protein: CASSLRGLPEGYTF

D gene: TRBD2
J gene: TRBJ2-5
V gene: TRBV27
clone size: NA
CDR3 DNA: TGTGCCAGCATGACTAGCGGGGGACAAGAGACCCAGTACTTC
CDR3 protein: CASMTSGGQETQYF

D gene: TRBD2
J gene: TRBJ2-3
V gene: TRBV4-1
clone size: NA
CDR3 DNA: TGCGCCAGCAGCCTCGGGACTAGCGGGGGAACAGATACGCAGTATTTT
CDR3 protein: CASSLGTSGGTDTQYF

D gene: NA
J gene: TRBJ2-7
V gene: TRBV6-5
clone size: NA
CDR3 DNA: TGTGCCAGCAGTTACCTTTCCGGGGGCCCCTACGAGCAGTACTTC
CDR3 protein: CASSYLSGGPYEQYF

D gene: TRBD1
J gene: TRBJ1-2
V gene: TRBV6-5
clone size: NA
CDR3 DNA: TGTGCCAGCAGCCCTGACAGGGGATATGGCTACACCTTC
CDR3 protein: CASSPDRGYGYTF

D gene: NA
J gene: TRBJ2-3
V gene: TRBV4-3
clone size: NA
CDR3 DNA: TGCGCCAGCAGCCAAGACCCTAACGATACGCAGTATTTT
CDR3 protein: CASSQDPNDTQYF

D gene: NA
J gene: TRBJ1-1
V gene: TRBV29-1
clone size: NA
CDR3 DNA: TGCAGCGTCCCGGGGGGGTCGGCTTTCTTT
CDR3 protein: CSVPGGSAFF

D gene: NA
J gene: TRBJ2-1
V gene: TRBV19
clone size: once
CDR3 DNA: TGTGCCAGTAGTATAGAGCGGTCATACAATGAGCAGTTCTTC
CDR3 protein: CASSIERSYNEQFF

D gene: TRBD2
J gene: TRBJ2-5
V gene: TRBV24-1
clone size: NA
CDR3 DNA: TGTGCCACCAGTGAACGAGGGACTAGCGGGGGTCAAGAGACCCAGTACTTC
CDR3 protein: CATSERGTSGGQETQYF

D gene: NA
J gene: TRBJ1-2
V gene: TRBV29-1
clone size: NA
CDR3 DNA: TGCAGCGTTGAAAGTGGGGTCGATGGCTACACCTTC
CDR3 protein: CSVESGVDGYTF

D gene: TRBD2
J gene: TRBJ2-1
V gene: TRBV27
clone size: NA
CDR3 DNA: TGTGCCAGCAAAATAGCGGGAGGTGACGGAGGCTACAATGAGCAGTTCTTC
CDR3 protein: CASKIAGGDGGYNEQFF